This T cell receptor (beta chain) comes out of a study of cytomegalovirus exposure and HLA in healthy donors (dated by TCRdb to the late 2010s). About the investigation overall: In an earlier analysis of 587 of the donors, 276 Gb of sequence data and 95 million to 130 million unique TCR beta sequences from 150 million to 200 million T cells were reported. An early release that covered roughly 600 HLA-typed donors contained about 300 gigabases of sequencing data and around 80 million unique TCR sequences. The genetic ancestry cluster associated with self-reported Caucasian donors included 80% to 90% of the 398 genotyped donors. The study aimed to test whether signatures of past pathogen exposure could be identified by cataloging public T cell receptors. The T cell repertoires of some 670 subjects were profiled by immunosequencing and related to cytomegalovirus serostatus. Along with the roughly 710-subject first cohort, a separate validation cohort of over a hundred different subjects was used. High-throughput TCR immunosequencing, statistical association of individual TCRs with disease status, and machine learning were combined to predict cytomegalovirus infection status. In a later analysis, previously published TCR beta repertoires from several hundred donors were re-analyzed and high-resolution HLA genotyping was added so that TCR occurrence patterns could be studied. Rather than using new phenotypic data, the later analysis identified candidate immune exposures from TCR beta sequences and from how often those sequences occurred across donors. In an earlier analysis of around 540 of the donors, high-throughput TCR beta sequencing was used to judge whether each TCR beta V gene segment behaved as functional or pseudogenic. Alongside the repertoire data, information on donor age, sex, ethnicity and CMV serostatus was compiled. A later genetic analysis used genome-wide SNP genotypes for about 60% of the roughly 700 donors, treating that subset as a discovery cohort. Every discovery cohort repertoire had been produced on one sequencing platform. HLA typing covered class I and class II loci at four-digit resolution. Typing coverage varied by locus: roughly 629-630 donors for A, B, C, DRB1 and DQB1; approximately 520 for DQA1; over 600 for DPA1; 450 to 480 for DPB1. Five DR-DQ haplotypes were treated as single units for association and clustering because of strong linkage in the cohort. Across around 400 genotyped donors of the cohort, an average of roughly 200,000 unique TCR beta nucleotide sequences per donor were sequenced, and approximately 17% of those sequences were non-productive.

In total, more than 500 healthy bone marrow donors made up the cohort. All cohort members were sampled while nominally healthy, although unrecorded immune exposures were likely present. The donor tested CMV seronegative and was one of the 352 seronegative cohort members. Every donor gave a peripheral blood sample, and the peripheral blood mononuclear cells from that sample were used for TCR beta sequencing. The Qiagen DNeasy Blood Extraction Kit was used to extract genomic DNA from the blood cell samples. General conclusions and limits of the study: Most TCR sequences were seen in very few donors, while some public TCRs were found in many individuals. Compared with equally common non-associated chains, HLA-associated TCR beta chains in a later analysis were more clonally expanded and had lower generation probabilities. The earlier analysis of 587 of the donors excluded fewer than 20 rarely observed V segments, including chromosome 9 orphons, because counts were too low. In a later genetic analysis, fewer N-insertions in productive TCRs were reported among donors in an Asian-associated ancestry cluster than the approximately 670-donor mean. Because HLA typing was unavailable for some donors at each locus, only the typed subset was used in association tests. Most CMV-associated TCR beta chains appeared to be HLA-restricted in a later analysis, and the HLA associations seemed to be driven largely by CMV exposure. Specific HLA alleles were associated with over 15,000 TCR beta sequences at a false discovery rate of 0.05 in a later analysis. The cohort was sequenced for TCR beta chains only, and without alpha or paired-chain data the features that could be detected were limited. According to a later analysis, TCR association rates differed among HLA loci, with DRB1 alleles showing the most associated TCRs and HLA-C alleles showing the fewest. In vitro tests confirmed that a few of the cytomegalovirus-associated TCR beta chains recognize cytomegalovirus antigens. CMV serostatus was the only immune exposure information available for the cohort. The classifier was reported to diagnose cytomegalovirus status with high specificity and sensitivity in both the original cohort and the validation cohort. A cluster of highly shared sequence variants was judged likely to be a technical artifact of the sequencing pipeline. The authors suggested that the approach could potentially be generalized to other disease states and immunological phenotypes. Several of the top co-occurrence clusters appeared to be linked to parvovirus B19, influenza, CMV and Epstein-Barr virus, according to a later analysis. Presence/absence analyses assumed roughly uniform sequencing depth across donors, an assumption that may not hold. A further reported finding was that TCR beta sequences accurately predicted the HLA-A and HLA-B alleles for most subjects in the first cohort. A total of 164 TCR beta chains were listed by the study as associated with cytomegalovirus. Because the 87-base-pair reads could not distinguish some IMGT-functional V segments, including TRBV6-2 and TRBV6-3, those segments were excluded. In an earlier analysis of 450 to 750 of the donors, most TCR beta V segments appeared in productive rearrangements about 87% or about 30% of the time, broadly matching IMGT annotations. Correlated functional status among segregating V segments might reflect linkage disequilibrium, but an unknown experimental factor could not be ruled out. V-gene and J-gene trimming of TCR beta chains was associated with a missense DCLRE1C variant in a later genetic analysis, and the association was replicated in an independent cohort. When HLA alleles, especially DR and DQ, strongly co-occurred, TCR associations were difficult to assign to individual alleles.

Receptor libraries were prepared by the immunoSEQ multiplex PCR assay. For the multiplex PCR, a mixture combining 60 forward primers for TCR Vbeta segments and 13 reverse primers for TCR Jbeta segments was used. Amplification of the CDR3 region of rearranged TCR beta genes was performed with a multiplex PCR assay on genomic DNA. The Illumina HiSeq System was used to sequence the amplified TCR beta libraries as 87-base-pair reads. The authors processed their data as follows. A later analysis counted approximately 84 million unique TCR beta chains across the 670 or so repertoires, and roughly 10 million of these chains were shared by at least two donors. Raw reads were error-corrected and collapsed into unique sequences by a nearest-neighbor algorithm in which closely related sequences were merged to remove PCR and sequencing errors. CDR3 sequences were aligned to IMGT reference sequences to assign V, D and J gene segments. For a sequence to be retained, at least a six-nucleotide match to both a V gene segment and a J gene segment was required. Rearrangements were classified as productive when the CDR3 lacked stop codons and remained in frame with V and J, and all other rearrangements were classified as non-productive. Following IMGT convention, CDR3 was defined as the stretch from the second conserved V-encoded cysteine to the conserved J-encoded phenylalanine. The earlier analysis of some 550 of the donors excluded any sequence lacking an unambiguous match to a single V gene segment. An earlier analysis of roughly 590 of the donors called V segments functional above 56.7% productive rearrangements and segregating when the between-donor standard deviation exceeded 5%. A statistical classification framework was built to diagnose cytomegalovirus status from the catalog of TCR beta chain sequences. In a later analysis, V and J genes were assigned by comparing TCR nucleotide sequences against IMGT/GENE-DB human TR gene sequences. A later analysis assigned CDR3 sequences and most-parsimonious VDJ recombination scenarios with the TCRdist pipeline. In a later analysis, every TCR beta chain was defined by the combination of its CDR3 amino acid sequence and its V-gene family, and reads without a unique V-gene family were dropped. A later analysis removed several hundred highly shared, low-generation-probability nucleotide sequences to deal with suspected cross-contamination and a sequencing artifact. For each public chain, a later analysis derived a clonal expansion index from normalized ranks of inferred template counts within each repertoire. In a later analysis, generation probabilities were computed using a VDJ recombination model fitted to out-of-frame rearrangements, and the results were checked against IGoR. A later analysis scored TCR-TCR, TCR-HLA and TCR-CMV co-occurrence with hypergeometric tests, applying a repertoire-size bias correction to TCR pairs. False discovery rates were estimated in a later analysis by permuting HLA or CMV assignments 20 times. In a later analysis, co-occurring TCRs were grouped using DBSCAN, with TCRdist sequence similarity added in when clustering inside HLA-allele-positive subsets. Co-occurrence clustering excluded repertoires with fewer than 30,000 or more than 120,000 public chains, plus five with anomalous nucleotide sharing. TCRdb took this table from immuneACCESS and kept in-frame rearrangements with V and J called. Such tables lack part of the clones; where checked against another copy, unresolved V genes explain under half of the gap, and the rest is unexplained. The DNA was the basis for D and trimming; V, J and clone size are from that table. The sample yields roughly 150,000 clones; over 60% were counted once. Roughly 2.1% of the sample goes to the ten largest clones.

Taken from the germline V gene (reference sequence), the CDR1 and CDR2 loops are PRHDT and FYEKMQ. The V and J ends are trimmed by 1 base and 5 bases, leaving 9 bases between them. CDR3 length: 13 amino acids, cysteine to phenylalanine. CDR3 DNA only is kept here, 39 bases in frame from base 1. This clone turned up a few times. What this receptor recognizes is not known. Within one base of it there is no much larger clone, and no base qualities were kept. This chain joins TRBV13 to TRBJ2-7, with an unclear D gene assignment. Sequencing was performed on PBMCs. This TCR derives from a man aged 40-49 years in good health and CMV-seronegative. The CDR3 is CASSLVTGNEQYF. Here is the DNA: TGTGCCAGCAGCTTAGTGACGGGTAACGAGCAGTACTTC.